The clone carrying this T cell receptor (beta chain) was found a few times. Its antigen is still unknown. The record originates from a study of T-cell memory formation after mild COVID-19. About the study: TCR clusters were mostly donor specific.

The CDR3 runs to 11 residues. V trimming: 5 bases; J trimming: 10 bases; junction bases outside the gene matches: 6. Germline CDR1 DFQATT, CDR2 SNEGSKA (reference sequence). Study-wide points: CD4+ clones that contracted lay mainly in CM and EM; CD8+ ones lay in EMRA. The finding that pre-infection memory included some responding clones suggested that cross-reactive memory joined. Balance between CD4 and CD8 was seen in clones contracting day 15 to 85, and a CD4+ lean was seen in later expanders.

MiXCR was run by TCRdb on the 5' RACE reads, yielding one entry per CDR3 protein. The data contain just over 60,000 distinct CDR3 sequences, 9.3% of them singletons. The gene calls are TRBV20-1 and TRBJ2-3; 7 positions agree with TRBD2. The source is a man aged 18 to 29 who had mild COVID-19 (a few samples of this study predate the infection). Cell type and time point are not known. The sequenced material came from PBMCs or a T cell subset sorted from them (not recorded which). The DNA for the CDR3 is TGCAGTGCTTCGCGACTAGCCCCGCAGTATTTT. Amino acid sequence: CSASRLAPQYF.